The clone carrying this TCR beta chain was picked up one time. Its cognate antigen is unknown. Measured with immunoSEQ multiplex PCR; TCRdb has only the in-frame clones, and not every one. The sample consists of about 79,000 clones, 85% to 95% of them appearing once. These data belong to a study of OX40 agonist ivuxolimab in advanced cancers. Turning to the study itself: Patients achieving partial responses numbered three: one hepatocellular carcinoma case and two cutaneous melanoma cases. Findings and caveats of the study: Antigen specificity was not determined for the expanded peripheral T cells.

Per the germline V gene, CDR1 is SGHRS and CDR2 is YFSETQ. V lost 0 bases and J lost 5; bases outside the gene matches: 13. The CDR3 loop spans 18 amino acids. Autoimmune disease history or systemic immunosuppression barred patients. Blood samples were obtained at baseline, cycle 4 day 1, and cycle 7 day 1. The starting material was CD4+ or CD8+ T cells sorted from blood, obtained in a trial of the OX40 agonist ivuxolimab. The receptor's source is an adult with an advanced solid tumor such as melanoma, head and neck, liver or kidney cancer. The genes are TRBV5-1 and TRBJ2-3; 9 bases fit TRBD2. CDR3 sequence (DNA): TGCGCCAGCAGCTTGGAAGCCTCCGGCGGGGGGGCCGGAGATACGCAGTATTTT. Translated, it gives CASSLEASGGGAGDTQYF.